In its sample, the clone carrying this T cell receptor beta chain was seen once. Trimming took off 1 base at V and 3 bases at J, with 10 bases between the two ends. In germline, CDR1 is SEHNR, CDR2 FQNEAQ (reference sequence). The CDR3 spans 16 residues. This specimen comes from a study of blood T cell repertoires in COVID-19. Turning to the study itself: Whether acute or convalescent, the COVID-19 samples came from the United States, Italy and Spain. The analysed material was cDNA or gDNA that came from T cells, B-cell-depleted T cells, or PBMCs.

TCRdb's table, derived via immunoSEQ multiplex PCR, lists solely in-frame clones and lacks some. Among 200,000 to 250,000 clones listed, less than 85% were seen once. The TCR sequence derives from a woman of 80 years or more with active or convalescent COVID-19. This chain uses TRBV7-9 with TRBJ2-6; TRBD1 is a possible D gene (6 bases). What was sequenced was peripheral blood. CDR3 protein: CASSLGGGFGANVLTF. The CDR3 DNA follows: TGTGCCAGCAGCTTAGGTGGGGGCTTTGGGGCCAACGTCCTGACTTTC.